This T cell receptor beta chain was documented in a study of cytomegalovirus exposure and HLA in healthy donors (dated by TCRdb to the late 2010s). Regarding the research as a whole: In an earlier analysis of some 550 of the donors, 276 Gb of sequence data and just under 120 million unique TCR beta sequences from approximately 180 million T cells were reported. About 300 gigabases of sequencing data and tens of millions of unique TCR sequences were included in an early release covering about 600 HLA-typed donors. Of the 398 genotyped donors, about 80% fell in the genetic ancestry cluster associated with self-reported Caucasian donors. The aim of the study was to test whether cataloging public T cell receptors could identify signatures of past pathogen exposure. Using immunosequencing, the study profiled T cell repertoires from fewer than 850 subjects and related those repertoires to cytomegalovirus serostatus. In addition to the first cohort of about 650 subjects, a separate validation cohort of 120 different subjects was used. The study combined high-throughput TCR immunosequencing, statistical association of individual TCRs with disease status, and machine learning to predict cytomegalovirus infection status. To study patterns of TCR occurrence, a later analysis re-analyzed previously published TCR beta repertoires from 500 to 850 donors and added high-resolution HLA genotyping. In the later analysis, no new phenotypic data were used to find candidate immune exposures; instead, reliance was placed on TCR beta sequences and their occurrence across donors. An earlier analysis of around 540 of the donors applied high-throughput TCR beta sequencing to assess whether each TCR beta V gene segment acted as functional or pseudogenic. Donor age, sex, ethnicity and CMV serostatus were collected together with the repertoire data. In a later genetic analysis, genome-wide SNP genotypes for about 65% of the 666 donors were used, and that subset was treated as a discovery cohort. Every repertoire in the discovery cohort had been generated on one and the same sequencing platform. Both class I and class II loci were covered by HLA typing, at four-digit resolution. The number of donors typed differed by locus, with about 629-640 for A, B, C, DRB1 and DQB1, 522 for DQA1, about 610 for DPA1, and around 430 for DPB1. Because of strong linkage in the cohort, roughly five DR-DQ haplotypes were treated as single units for association and clustering. Across 398 genotyped donors of the cohort, an average of approximately 200,000 unique TCR beta nucleotide sequences per donor were sequenced, and approximately 19% of those sequences were non-productive. Study-wide conclusions, independent of this receptor: According to the authors, the approach could potentially be generalized to other disease states and immunological phenotypes. A later analysis found that most CMV-associated TCR beta chains appeared HLA-restricted, with HLA associations seemingly driven largely by CMV exposure. Specific HLA alleles were associated with more than 15,000 TCR beta sequences at a false discovery rate of 0.05 in a later analysis. The only immune exposure information available for the cohort was CMV serostatus. In an earlier analysis of about 600 of the donors, most TCR beta V segments appeared in productive rearrangements about 90% or about 30% of the time, broadly matching IMGT annotations. Roughly uniform sequencing depth across donors was assumed in presence/absence analyses, although this assumption may not hold. When HLA alleles, especially DR and DQ, strongly co-occurred, TCR associations were difficult to assign to individual alleles. Because some donors lacked HLA typing at each locus, the association tests relied only on the typed subset. A cluster of highly shared sequence variants was judged likely to be a technical artifact of the sequencing pipeline. In a later analysis, HLA-associated TCR beta chains showed more clonal expansion and lower generation probabilities than non-associated chains that were equally common. Because counts were too low, about 17 rarely observed V segments, including chromosome 9 orphons, were excluded from the earlier analysis of 500 to 700 of the donors. A further reported finding was that TCR beta sequences accurately predicted the HLA-A and HLA-B alleles for most subjects in the first cohort. A total of fewer than 200 TCR beta chains were listed by the study as associated with cytomegalovirus. In a later analysis, TCR association rates were found to vary across HLA loci, with the most associated TCRs seen for DRB1 alleles and the fewest for HLA-C alleles. In a later genetic analysis, a missense DCLRE1C variant was associated with V-gene and J-gene trimming of TCR beta chains, and the association was replicated in an independent cohort. Compared with the approximately 720-donor mean, donors in an Asian-associated ancestry cluster had fewer N-insertions in productive TCRs, according to a later genetic analysis. Most TCR sequences were seen in very few donors, while some public TCRs were found in many individuals. Correlated functional status among segregating V segments might be attributable to linkage disequilibrium, but an unknown experimental factor could not be ruled out. In vitro tests confirmed that a few of the cytomegalovirus-associated TCR beta chains recognize cytomegalovirus antigens. The classifier was reported to diagnose cytomegalovirus status with high specificity and sensitivity in both the original and validation cohorts. In this cohort, only TCR beta chains were sequenced, and detectable features were limited by the absence of alpha or paired-chain data. In a later analysis, several top co-occurrence clusters were reported to appear linked to parvovirus B19, influenza, CMV and Epstein-Barr virus. Because the 87-base-pair reads could not distinguish some IMGT-functional V segments, including TRBV6-2 and TRBV6-3, those segments were excluded.

V lost 6 bases and J lost 9 bases, and the count of bases not matched to a germline gene is 12. There are 14 amino acids in the CDR3, from cysteine to phenylalanine inclusive. Just the 42-base CDR3 DNA is kept, in frame starting at base 1. The germline V gene (reference sequence) provides CDR1 SEHNR and CDR2 FQNEAQ. The cohort consisted of 600 to 700 healthy bone marrow donors. Cohort members were all nominally healthy when sampled, although unrecorded immune exposures were likely present. The donor was CMV seropositive and was included in the group of 289 seropositive cohort members. A peripheral blood sample was collected from each donor, and TCR beta sequencing was performed on peripheral blood mononuclear cells. Genomic DNA was extracted from the blood cell samples with the Qiagen DNeasy Blood Extraction Kit. Receptor amplification or capture employed the immunoSEQ multiplex PCR assay. A mixture of 60 forward primers for TCR Vbeta segments and 13 reverse primers for TCR Jbeta segments was used in the multiplex PCR. The CDR3 region of rearranged TCR beta genes was amplified from genomic DNA by a multiplex PCR assay. On the Illumina HiSeq System, the amplified TCR beta libraries were sequenced as 87-base-pair reads. The paper's processing steps were these. A later analysis counted about 76 million unique TCR beta chains across the 600 to 850 repertoires, and some 12 million of these chains were shared by at least two donors. To remove PCR and sequencing errors, raw reads were error-corrected and collapsed into unique sequences using a nearest-neighbor algorithm that merged closely related sequences. To assign V, D and J gene segments, CDR3 sequences were aligned to IMGT reference sequences. For a sequence to be retained, at least a six-nucleotide match to both a V gene segment and a J gene segment was required. A rearrangement counted as productive if the CDR3 had no stop codons and remained in frame with V and J, and every other rearrangement counted as non-productive. Following IMGT convention, CDR3 was defined as the stretch from the second conserved V-encoded cysteine to the conserved J-encoded phenylalanine. Sequences without an unambiguous match to a single V gene segment were excluded from the earlier analysis of 587 of the donors. In an earlier analysis of approximately 560 of the donors, a V segment was called functional when productive rearrangements were above 56.7%, and segregating when the standard deviation between donors exceeded 5%. A statistical classification framework was built to diagnose cytomegalovirus status from the catalog of TCR beta chain sequences. In a later analysis, TCR nucleotide sequences were compared against IMGT/GENE-DB human TR gene sequences so that V and J genes could be assigned. The TCRdist pipeline was used in a later analysis to assign CDR3 sequences and most-parsimonious VDJ recombination scenarios. A later analysis defined each TCR beta chain by its CDR3 amino acid sequence plus V-gene family, and excluded reads lacking a unique V-gene family. To address suspected cross-contamination and a sequencing artifact, a later analysis removed approximately 590 highly shared, low-generation-probability nucleotide sequences. For each public chain, a later analysis derived a clonal expansion index from normalized ranks of inferred template counts within each repertoire. A later analysis computed generation probabilities with a VDJ recombination model fitted to out-of-frame rearrangements, and checked the results against IGoR. In a later analysis, TCR-TCR, TCR-HLA and TCR-CMV co-occurrence was scored with hypergeometric tests, and a repertoire-size bias correction was applied to TCR pairs. A later analysis estimated false discovery rates by permuting HLA or CMV assignments 20 times. In a later analysis, co-occurring TCRs were grouped with DBSCAN, and TCRdist sequence similarity was added when clustering was performed within HLA-allele-positive subsets. For co-occurrence clustering, repertoires with fewer than 30,000 or more than 120,000 public chains were excluded, along with five or six repertoires with anomalous nucleotide sharing. TCRdb took over this immuneACCESS table, retaining in-frame rearrangements with V and J assigned. Such tables are incomplete; in checked studies, under half of the missing clones stem from an unresolved V gene, and the remainder is unexplained. That table furnishes V, J and clone size, whereas the DNA furnished D and trimming. The sample table holds under 90,000 clones, of which 70% to 85% were seen once. Over 8% of the sample rests with the top ten.

For this clone: What this receptor recognizes is not known. No much larger clone is present one base from it, and per-base qualities are unavailable.

Here the chain combines TRBV7-9 and TRBJ2-7, and 9 bases in between align with TRBD1. The clonotype comes from a man aged 40-49 years in good health and CMV-seropositive. Sequenced: PBMCs. CDR3 sequence: CASSSRTGGERQYF. The nucleotide sequence is given as TGTGCCAGCAGTTCGAGAACAGGGGGCGAAAGGCAGTACTTC.